The entry below gives a single T cell receptor beta chain sequence along with its context. Its antigen remains unknown. This sample is drawn from a study of cytomegalovirus exposure and HLA in healthy donors. Notes on the study in general: A later analysis, which compared TCR beta chains of equal frequency, found the HLA-associated ones more clonally expanded. High sensitivity and specificity were reportedly achieved when the classifier diagnosed cytomegalovirus status.

Primers for the PCR totalled 60 Vbeta and 13 Jbeta. Authors' processing steps: A later analysis counted 80 million or so unique TCR beta chains, roughly 11 million shared. Generated by immunoSEQ multiplex PCR, the TCRdb table keeps only in-frame clones and is missing some. The DNA gave D and trimming, while V, J and clone size come from that table. The repertoire consists of 150,000 to 200,000 clones, with roughly 84% occurring once and the leading ten covering about 0.25%. Germline-derived CDR1 and CDR2 are PRHDT and FYEKMQ (reference sequence). Between the trimmed V and J ends, which lost 4 bases and 2 bases, there was a span of 3 bases. The CDR3 is 12 amino acids.

The source is a boy aged 10-17 years in good health and CMV-seronegative. This chain uses TRBV13 with TRBJ1-5; D is undetermined. The sequenced material came from PBMCs. CDR3 loop: CASSSGNQPQHF. The CDR3 DNA follows: TGTGCCAGCAGCTCAGGCAATCAGCCCCAGCATTTT.